The rows below give T cell receptor beta chains drawn from one sample of a study of CD8+CD57+ T cells in acquired aplastic anemia. TCRdb passed the reads through MiXCR, listing each CDR3 protein once. The sample consists of under 350,000 distinct CDR3 sequences, roughly 59% of them appearing once. Sequences were obtained from sorted CD4+, CD8+, or CD8+CD57+ T cells (not recorded which) from PBMCs. The receptors originated from a human donor with aplastic anemia. CDR3s include the opening cysteine and the closing phenylalanine or tryptophan. The order of the fields is V gene, clone size, J gene, D gene, CDR3 length, CDR3 protein, CDR3 DNA. A D gene is named only where the DNA matches it firmly. The size entry is marked missing in some rows and otherwise reads once, few, many or a size class.

>TRBV7-9|NA|TRBJ1-6|TRBD1|16
CASSSVVDRANSPLHF
TGTGCCAGCAGCTCTGTTGTGGACAGGGCTAATTCACCCCTCCACTTT
>TRBV20-1|few|TRBJ1-5|NA|14
CSAKAGMGNQPQHF
TGCAGTGCTAAGGCAGGGATGGGAAATCAGCCCCAGCATTTT
>TRBV7-2|few|TRBJ2-7|NA|14
CASSLGRQNYEQYF
TGTGCCAGCAGCTTAGGGCGACAGAATTACGAGCAGTACTTC
>TRBV24-1|few|TRBJ2-3|NA|15
CATSGVGVGTDTQYF
TGTGCCACCAGTGGGGTGGGAGTAGGCACAGATACGCAGTATTTT
>TRBV15|few|TRBJ1-6|NA|15
CATSNPLLAGSPLHF
TGTGCCACCAGCAACCCCCTCCTCGCGGGTTCACCCCTCCACTTT
>TRBV6-7|few|TRBJ1-3|NA|14
CARRLQGSGNTIYF
TGTGCCCGCAGATTACAGGGCTCTGGAAACACCATATATTTT
>TRBV10-3|once|TRBJ1-1|TRBD1|15
CAISGGTGVSTEAFF
TGTGCCATCAGTGGTGGGACAGGGGTCAGCACTGAAGCTTTCTTT
>TRBV7-8|NA|TRBJ2-3|TRBD2|15
CASSSPGLGEDTQYF
TGTGCCAGCAGCTCTCCTGGACTAGGGGAAGATACGCAGTATTTT
>TRBV19|NA|TRBJ1-1|NA|13
CASSSLLNTEAFF
TGTGCCAGTAGTAGCCTGCTGAACACTGAAGCTTTCTTT
>TRBV12-3/TRBV12-4|few|TRBJ2-1|NA|14
CASSVPGAYNEQFF
TGTGCCAGCAGTGTGCCGGGGGCGTACAATGAGCAGTTCTTC
>TRBV2|NA|TRBJ2-2|NA|13
CASRLGVAGELFF
TGTGCCAGCAGGTTGGGGGTCGCCGGGGAGCTGTTTTTT
>TRBV29-1|NA|TRBJ1-4|TRBD1|15
CSVGGRAGGSQKLFF
TGCAGCGTTGGGGGGCGAGCAGGGGGGAGTCAAAAACTGTTTTTT
>TRBV15|few|TRBJ2-7|NA|15
CATSRDRVRSGEQYF
TGTGCCACCAGCAGAGATCGGGTCCGCTCGGGGGAGCAGTACTTC
>TRBV10-3|few|TRBJ1-5|TRBD1|15
CAISEGTGYNQPQHF
TGTGCCATCAGTGAGGGGACAGGGTACAATCAGCCCCAGCATTTT
>TRBV27|NA|TRBJ2-7|TRBD1|14
CASSPGQGSFEQYF
TGTGCCAGCAGCCCGGGACAGGGTTCGTTCGAGCAGTACTTC
>TRBV9|NA|TRBJ2-3|NA|16
CASSTDAWASTDTQYF
TGTGCCAGCAGCACAGATGCGTGGGCTAGCACAGATACGCAGTATTTT
>TRBV19|many|TRBJ1-2|NA|15
CASMGGLTANYGYTF
TGTGCCAGTATGGGGGGCCTTACGGCTAACTATGGCTACACCTTC
>TRBV5-1|NA|TRBJ2-1|NA|13
CASSLGWGNEQFF
TGCGCCAGCAGCTTAGGATGGGGGAATGAGCAGTTCTTC
>TRBV2|NA|TRBJ2-3|NA|12
CASSQVGSTQYF
TGTGCCAGCAGCCAGGTCGGGTCGACGCAGTATTTT